One T cell receptor beta chain is described in this entry. Starting 14 to 28 days after autologous transplant, ipilimumab 1 mg/kg was given. Patients got 3 mg/kg IV nivolumab weeks 1, 4, 7, 10, then biweekly through week 26. The data derive from a study of ipilimumab plus nivolumab after autologous stem cell transplantation. TCRdb's table, derived via immunoSEQ multiplex PCR, lists solely in-frame clones and lacks some. The table shows about 47,000 clones, with roughly 88% occurring only once. This CDR3 region has 14 residues. The germline V gene encodes CDR1 LNHNV and CDR2 YYDKDF (reference sequence). Germline trimming cut 2 bases from V and 4 bases from J; bases unmatched to any gene: 3.

The source was PBMCs, collected in a trial of ipilimumab plus nivolumab as post-transplant consolidation. The sequence derives from a male donor with multiple myeloma. V and J are TRBV15 and TRBJ2-3; TRBD1 matches at 7 bases. The CDR3 is CATSRPGQADTQYF. The CDR3 DNA sequence: TGTGCCACCAGCAGACCAGGACAGGCAGATACGCAGTATTTT.